Sequencing of this T cell receptor (beta chain) was carried out in a study of siplizumab effects on memory and regulatory T cells. Broader study findings: A significant reduction in alloreactive sequences traceable to unstimulated CD4+ memory cells was produced by siplizumab. The apparent diversity of naive T cells exceeded that of memory cells, and naive T cells seemed to make a major contribution to the alloresponse. Mappable alloreactive CD4+ clones averaged approximately 62% Treg-derived with siplizumab versus approximately 25% in controls.

The method was immunoSEQ multiplex PCR; TCRdb's version includes in-frame clones alone and lacks a portion of them. Of 110,000 or so clones detected, around 92% appear once; the ten largest clones hold about 0.7%. The germline V and J ends were trimmed by 4 bases and 4 bases, with 9 bases remaining between them. CDR1 is GTSNPN, CDR2 SVGIG, per germline (reference sequence). This CDR3 comprises 12 residues. As for this clone: Its antigen is currently unknown.

Sequencing input: Tregs sorted from blood. The origin of this receptor is a human donor in good health. The genes are TRBV30 and TRBJ2-3; D uncertain. This CDR3 is CAWTLGSDTQYF. The CDR3 DNA reads TGTGCCTGGACATTAGGATCAGATACGCAGTATTTT.